This T cell receptor beta chain was sequenced in a study of cytotoxic CD8 clonotypes in ibrutinib-treated CLL. The overall study: Samples had a mean of about 250,000 productive templates and more than 80,000 productive rearrangements.

PBMCs that had been cryopreserved were the source of roughly 2 micrograms of genomic DNA for TCR beta libraries. Target depth was 1 in 200,000 to 1 in 1 million T cells, about 10x per clonotype. Measured with immunoSEQ multiplex PCR; TCRdb has only the in-frame clones, and not every one. The data hold 200,000 to 250,000 clones, with 60% to 75% observed a single time. Germline values: CDR1 GTSNPN, CDR2 SVGIG (reference sequence). The length of the CDR3 is 11 residues. Germline trimming cut 1 base from V and 12 bases from J; bases unmatched to any gene: 5. The V call is TRBV30, the J call TRBJ2-7, with 8 bases fitting TRBD2. The clonotype originates from a human donor with chronic lymphocytic leukemia. Source: PBMCs, taken after 24 months of ibrutinib treatment. The CDR3 reads CAWSGVAGGYF. CDR3 nucleotide sequence: TGTGCCTGGAGTGGTGTGGCGGGAGGGTACTTC.